This is a list of T cell receptor beta chains from one sample in a study of blood T cells in healthy people across ages. TCRdb reanalysed the 5' RACE reads using MiXCR and keeps one entry per CDR3 protein. Here the sample spans about 780,000 distinct CDR3 sequences, approximately 24% being singletons. The same specimen was also included in a second study, on T cells of mothers and their children.

The specimen was blood. The receptors stem from a boy between 5 and 17 years old in good health. Each CDR3 is given with its conserved first and last residue. Fields, in order: J gene, V gene, D gene, clone size, CDR3 DNA, CDR3 protein. A D gene is named only where the DNA matches it firmly. Size is omitted from some rows. Given values are once, few, many or a class for expanded clones.

J: TRBJ2-7
V: TRBV25-1
D: NA
size: NA
DNA: TGTGCCAGCAGTGCCCAGACAGGCTTCACCTACGAGCAGTACTTC
CDR3: CASSAQTGFTYEQYF

J: TRBJ2-7
V: TRBV28
D: TRBD2
size: few
DNA: TGTGCCAGCAGCCGCGGGGGGTCTAACTCCTACGAGCAGTACTTC
CDR3: CASSRGGSNSYEQYF

J: TRBJ2-2
V: TRBV12-3/TRBV12-4
D: NA
size: NA
DNA: TGTGCCAGCAGTCCTCCCGGGAAGCTGTTTTTT
CDR3: CASSPPGKLFF

J: TRBJ2-7
V: TRBV6-1
D: NA
size: NA
DNA: TGTGCCAGCGGACGACAGAATTACTACGAGCAGTACTTC
CDR3: CASGRQNYYEQYF

J: TRBJ1-4
V: TRBV29-1
D: TRBD1
size: NA
DNA: TGCAGCGTTCAGGGGGCCTTTGAAAAACTGTTTTTT
CDR3: CSVQGAFEKLFF

J: TRBJ2-1
V: TRBV28
D: NA
size: few
DNA: TGTGCCAGCAGTCCCCGTTGGAGCGATGAGCAGTTCTTC
CDR3: CASSPRWSDEQFF

J: TRBJ2-3
V: TRBV11-2
D: NA
size: NA
DNA: TGTGCCAGCAGCGCCGGCATTTTCGACACGCAGTATTTT
CDR3: CASSAGIFDTQYF

J: TRBJ1-1
V: TRBV6-1
D: TRBD1
size: NA
DNA: TGTGCCAGCAGAAGCCCGACAGGGGGTAGTAACACTGAAGCTTTCTTT
CDR3: CASRSPTGGSNTEAFF

J: TRBJ1-2
V: TRBV3-1
D: NA
size: NA
DNA: TGTGCCAGCAGCCAAGGGGAAACCTTATTTAACTATGGCTACACCTTC
CDR3: CASSQGETLFNYGYTF

J: TRBJ2-1
V: TRBV11-1
D: TRBD1
size: few
DNA: TGTGCCAGCAGCTCCCCCTACACCGACAGGGAGAATGAGCAGTTCTTC
CDR3: CASSSPYTDRENEQFF

J: TRBJ2-2
V: TRBV7-2
D: NA
size: few
DNA: TGTGCCAGCAGCTCCCTGCGGGGGCCTAACACCGGGGAGCTGTTTTTT
CDR3: CASSSLRGPNTGELFF